The 18 T cell receptor beta chains below all came from one sample that was sequenced in a study of CD4 T cells in relation to SARS-CoV-2 and coronaviruses. Data came from immunoSEQ multiplex PCR; TCRdb stores just in-frame clones and leaves some out. The repertoire has 55,000 to 70,000 clones, approximately 95% of them found once; the top ten carry under 0.25%. CD4+ T cells from unexposed donors were obtained before the COVID-19 pandemic (2011-2018). Sequencing was performed on naive CD4+ T cells from PBMCs. Regarding subset: naive CD4+ T cells isolated by negative enrichment. The receptor source for this set is a human donor in good health.

This clone has only one observation. The rearrangement links TRBV5-1 to TRBJ2-3; D unresolved. With 1 base removed from V and 4 bases from J, the gap between germline ends came to 16 bases. This CDR3 has 16 amino acids. The germline V gene encodes CDR1 SGHRS and CDR2 YFSETQ. The CDR3 DNA sequence: TGCGCCAGCAGCTTGTTAGGGCACCCTTACTCAGATACGCAGTATTTT. Amino acids: CASSLLGHPYSDTQYF.

V and J are TRBV7-2 and TRBJ1-2; possibly TRBD1 for D (6 bases). Germline loops: CDR1 SGHTA, CDR2 FQGNSA. The CDR3 contains 13 residues. Between the trimmed V and J ends, which lost 1 base and 8 bases, there was a span of 11 bases. The CDR3 spells CASSLVGAVGYTF. CDR3 DNA: TGTGCCAGCAGCTTAGTGGGGGCGGTCGGCTACACCTTC.

V and J are TRBV11-2 and TRBJ2-5, with D tentatively TRBD1 (5 bases). V gave up 0 bases and J gave up 1 base, with 9 bases separating them. CDR1 SGHAT and CDR2 FQNNGV come from the germline V gene. This CDR3 is built from 15 residues. CDR3 protein: CASSLEGAPQETQYF. The CDR3 nucleotides read TGTGCCAGCAGCTTAGAAGGGGCCCCCCAAGAGACCCAGTACTTC.

The V gene is TRBV5-1, the J gene TRBJ1-5; D perhaps matches TRBD1 (5 bases). Germline V gene lookup returns CDR1 SGHRS and CDR2 YFSETQ. The CDR3 totals 13 residues. Trimming took 0 bases from V and 5 from J, leaving 6 bases between them. The CDR3 DNA reads as TGCGCCAGCAGCTTGGGGGGGGATCAGCCCCAGCATTTT. Protein product: CASSLGGDQPQHF.

The chain combines TRBV6-6 with TRBJ2-2; 8 bases are shared with TRBD2. The V gene end was trimmed by 5 bases and the J gene end by 6 bases; junction bases not matched to a gene: 8. The CDR3 runs 15 residues. CDR1 and CDR2 from the germline V gene are MNHNY and SVGAGI (reference sequence). CDR3 loop: CASSSREGPAGELFF. The DNA for the CDR3 is TGTGCCAGCAGTAGCCGGGAGGGCCCCGCCGGGGAGCTGTTTTTT.

The J gene is TRBJ2-3, the V gene TRBV18; 10 nucleotides align to TRBD1. J was trimmed by 1 base and V by 2 bases; bases with no gene match: 3. The CDR3 runs 16 residues. Germline lookup yields CDR1 KGHSH and CDR2 LQKENI. The CDR3 protein is CASSPTGTGGTDTQYF. The DNA of the CDR3 is TGTGCCAGCTCACCAACCGGGACAGGGGGCACAGATACGCAGTATTTT.

About this clone itself: Mismatch with germline at one junction end may stem from a read error. The chain links TRBV11-3 to TRBJ2-2; D remains unclear. Germline assignment: CDR1 SGHNT and CDR2 YENEEA. The CDR3 length is 14 residues. CDR3 amino acids: CASSLEANTGELFF. The CDR3 bases are TGTGCCAGCAGTTTAGAGGCGAACACCGGGGAGCTGTTTTTT.

This clone has just one count. This chain links TRBV2 with TRBJ1-4, with a tentative D call TRBD1 (6 bases). Trimming took off 2 bases at V and 8 bases at J, with 12 bases between the two ends. This CDR3 is 14 amino acids long. The germline V gene has CDR1 SNHLY and CDR2 FYNNEI. CDR3 sequence: CASSEQGQSEKLFF. CDR3 bases: TGTGCCAGCAGTGAACAGGGGCAGAGCGAAAAACTGTTTTTT.

The chain recombines TRBV30 with TRBJ2-1; 8 bases agree with TRBD2. V was pared by 2 bases and J by 3 bases, with 6 bases of the junction left unmatched. This CDR3 contains 15 residues. Germline CDR1 is GTSNPN and CDR2 is SVGIG (reference sequence). The CDR3 nucleotides are TGTGCCTGGAGTCCCGCTAGCGGGCTCTACAATGAGCAGTTCTTC. The encoded protein is CAWSPASGLYNEQFF.

V gene TRBV5-1 combines with J gene TRBJ1-2, with D tentatively TRBD1 (5 bases). The CDR3 sequence is 14 residues long. CDR1 and CDR2 from the germline V gene are SGHRS and YFSETQ. Trimming cost V 0 bases and J 9 bases, with 15 bases left between them. CDR3 amino acids: CASSLAPGSNRYTF. The DNA of the CDR3 is TGCGCCAGCAGCTTGGCCCCAGGGAGTAATCGCTACACCTTC.

This sequence joins TRBV12-3 or TRBV12-4 and TRBJ1-5, with D maybe TRBD1 (5 bases). Deletions cut 10 bases from V and 6 bases from J, with 16 bases between. The CDR3 consists of 13 residues. DNA for the CDR3: TGTGCCACGGGGGTACAGGAGGGTCAGCCCCAGCATTTT. Its translation is CATGVQEGQPQHF.

The V gene is TRBV4-3, the J gene TRBJ2-3; TRBD2 might be the D (6 bases). V lost 0 bases and J lost 2, with 21 bases in between. The CDR3 totals 19 residues. Germline loops: CDR1 LGHNA, CDR2 YSLEER. CDR3 sequence (DNA): TGCGCCAGCAGCCAAGACTCCCGTCGGAAGGCGGGGACCACAGATACGCAGTATTTT. Protein: CASSQDSRRKAGTTDTQYF.

The gene calls are TRBV6-5 and TRBJ1-1; perhaps TRBD1 as D (6 bases). From germline, CDR1 is MNHEY and CDR2 SVGAGI. CDR3 length: 15 amino acids. The V end lost 6 bases, the J end lost 8 bases, and 22 bases lay between the germline ends. The CDR3 sequence: CASRPTGGQGTEAFF. DNA of the CDR3: TGTGCCAGCAGACCCACCGGAGGGCAAGGGACAGAAGCTTTCTTT.

The chain joins TRBV9 to TRBJ2-5; 11 bases map to TRBD2. The CDR3 has 16 residues. Trimming took 3 bases from V and 4 from J; bases not matched to a gene: 8. Germline assignment: CDR1 SGDLS and CDR2 YYNGEE. CDR3 sequence reads: CASSAGTSGLGETQYF. The CDR3 nucleotides are TGTGCCAGCAGCGCGGGGACTAGCGGACTAGGAGAGACCCAGTACTTC.

The chain employs TRBV5-1 and TRBJ2-7; D remains unclear. From germline, CDR1 is SGHRS and CDR2 YFSETQ. Trimming took 0 bases from V and 3 from J, leaving 7 bases between them. The CDR3 runs to 13 residues. The CDR3 DNA sequence: TGCGCCAGCAGCTTGGCTCGCAGCTACGAGCAGTACTTC. Its translation is CASSLARSYEQYF.

The V call is TRBV19, the J call TRBJ2-7; D is unresolved. The CDR3 totals 14 residues. In germline, CDR1 is LNHDA, CDR2 SQIVND (reference sequence). Trimming removed 7 bases at V and 2 bases at J, with 15 bases between. The CDR3 is CASTTLPGPYEQYF. The CDR3 coding sequence is TGTGCCAGTACCACCCTACCTGGACCCTACGAGCAGTACTTC.

This chain connects TRBV18 to TRBJ1-4; maybe TRBD1 (5 bases). The CDR3 covers 15 residues. V lost 2 bases and J 8 bases, leaving 15 bases between the germline ends. Per germline, CDR1 KGHSH and CDR2 LQKENI. The CDR3 nucleotides read TGTGCCAGCTCACCAGGTGAAGGGGTAGGAGAAAAACTGTTTTTT. This encodes CASSPGEGVGEKLFF.

In DNA form, the CDR3 reads TGTGCCAGCAGTGAATCGGGGGCAGCCAATGAAAAACTGTTTTTT. It is translated as CASSESGAANEKLFF. The rearrangement joins TRBV25-1 to TRBJ1-4; possibly TRBD1 for D (6 bases). This CDR3 region has 15 residues. The V and J ends lost 1 base and 5 bases respectively, with 11 bases between them. Germline CDR1 reads MGHDK; CDR2 reads SYGVNS.